The entry below describes one T cell receptor beta chain. PCR employed 60 Vbeta and 13 Jbeta primers. TCRdb's table, derived via immunoSEQ multiplex PCR, lists solely in-frame clones and lacks some. The sample has about 200,000 clones, roughly 73% seen once; the top ten hold 1.5% to 2%. This sample is part of a study of cytomegalovirus exposure and HLA in healthy donors. Study details: Membership in the Caucasian-associated ancestry cluster was found for 75% to 90% of 398 genotyped donors.

The sequencing sample was made of PBMCs. The TCR comes from a woman in her twenties or thirties in good health and CMV-seronegative.

CDR3 bases: TGTGCCAGCAGCCCCCTGGACAGGAACACTGAAGCTTTCTTT. It translates to CASSPLDRNTEAFF. This chain joins TRBV7-9 and TRBJ1-1; D may be TRBD1 (6 bases). From germline, CDR1 is SEHNR and CDR2 FQNEAQ (reference sequence). The CDR3 extends over 14 amino acids. Deletions cut 5 bases from V and 1 base from J, with 11 bases between.